Presented here are 6 T cell receptor beta chains from one specimen sequenced in a study of blood T cell repertoires in COVID-19. Libraries were prepared by immunoSEQ multiplex PCR; TCRdb keeps only in-frame clonotypes and omits some of them. The sample contains tens of thousands of clones, 82% of which appear only once. Material for sequencing was peripheral blood. These receptor sequences come from a human donor in a cohort sampled during active or convalescent COVID-19.

V is TRBV6-5 and J is TRBJ2-2, with TRBD1 identical over 8 bases. Germline V gene sequence: CDR1 MNHEY, CDR2 SVGAGI. The CDR3 spans 15 residues. Trimming removed 7 bases from V and 5 bases from J; junction bases left unmatched: 9. CDR3: CASTQGAARTGELFF. In DNA, the CDR3 is TGTGCCAGCACCCAGGGGGCCGCGAGGACCGGGGAGCTGTTTTTT.

The V and J genes are TRBV9 and TRBJ2-5, with 10 nucleotides matching TRBD2. CDR3 length equals 15 residues. Germline V gives CDR1 SGDLS, CDR2 YYNGEE. The trim removed 2 bases at V and 3 bases at J, leaving 4 bases unmatched. CDR3 residues: CASSVAAGGEETQYF. The CDR3 nucleotides read TGTGCCAGCAGCGTGGCAGCGGGGGGGGAAGAGACCCAGTACTTC.

This clone is a singleton in its sample. V is TRBV7-2 and J is TRBJ2-5; 9 nucleotides agree with TRBD2. The junction had 8 bases not matched to a gene; V was cut back by 1 base and J by 5 bases. Looked up from germline, CDR1 is SGHTA and CDR2 is FQGNSA. The CDR3 spans 16 residues. The CDR3 DNA follows: TGTGCCAGCAGCTTAGATGGCGGGGGGGCCTCGGAGACCCAGTACTTC. It yields the protein CASSLDGGGASETQYF.

Here the CDR3 DNA reads TGTGCCAGTAGTATCCCGTCAGGGGCCCCAGGTCAGCCCCAGCATTTT. This encodes CASSIPSGAPGQPQHF. The gene calls are TRBV19 and TRBJ1-5; perhaps TRBD1 as D (6 bases). The CDR3 has 16 amino acids. Germline V gene data show CDR1 as LNHDA and CDR2 as SQIVND (reference sequence). Between the trimmed V and J ends, which lost 3 bases and 6 bases, there was a span of 18 bases.

The chain combines TRBV7-2 with TRBJ2-5; D is unresolved. CDR3 length: 13 residues. CDR1 is SGHTA and CDR2 is FQGNSA in the germline V gene. With 1 base removed from V and 5 bases from J, the gap between germline ends came to 8 bases. As DNA, the CDR3 is TGTGCCAGCAGCTTAGGTCGGGTCGAGACCCAGTACTTC. This gives the protein CASSLGRVETQYF.

This clone has just one count. This chain joins TRBV18 and TRBJ1-5; no reliable D call. The CDR3 is made up of 16 amino acids. Trimming removed 2 bases at V and 0 bases at J, with 11 bases between. The germline V gene has CDR1 KGHSH and CDR2 LQKENI. This CDR3 is CASSPNGRDSNQPQHF. The CDR3 DNA reads as TGTGCCAGCTCACCAAATGGACGGGATAGCAATCAGCCCCAGCATTTT.